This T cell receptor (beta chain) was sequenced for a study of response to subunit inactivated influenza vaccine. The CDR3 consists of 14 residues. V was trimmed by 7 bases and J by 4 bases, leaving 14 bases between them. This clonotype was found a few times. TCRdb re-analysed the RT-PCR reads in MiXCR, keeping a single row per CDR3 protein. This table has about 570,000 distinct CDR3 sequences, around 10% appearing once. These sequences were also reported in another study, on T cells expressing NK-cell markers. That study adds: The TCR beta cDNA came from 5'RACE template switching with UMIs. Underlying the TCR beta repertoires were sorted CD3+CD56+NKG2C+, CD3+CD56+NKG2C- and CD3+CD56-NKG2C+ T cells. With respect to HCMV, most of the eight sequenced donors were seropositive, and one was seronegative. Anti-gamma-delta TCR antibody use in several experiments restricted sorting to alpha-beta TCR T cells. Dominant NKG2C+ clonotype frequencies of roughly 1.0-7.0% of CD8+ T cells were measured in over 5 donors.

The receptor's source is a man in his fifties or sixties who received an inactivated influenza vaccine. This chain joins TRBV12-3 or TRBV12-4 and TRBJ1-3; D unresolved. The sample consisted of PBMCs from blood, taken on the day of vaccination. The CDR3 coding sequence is TGTGCCAGCACTCTGTGGGGAACAGGAAACACCATATATTTT. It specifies CASTLWGTGNTIYF.